This is a list of T cell receptor beta chains from one sample in a study of vaccination and CD4 T cells after COVID-19. These receptors are not linked to any known antigen. TCRdb re-called the PCR reads through MiXCR, storing one row per CDR3 protein. The sample has over 10,000 distinct CDR3 sequences, 60% to 80% seen once; the top ten hold 20% to 25%. The specimen sequenced was CD4+ T cells from blood, cultured in vitro. Receptors originate from a human donor who had recovered from COVID-19. The CDR3 runs from the conserved cysteine through the conserved F or W. Each record gives: J gene, clone size, V gene, D gene, CDR3 DNA, CDR3 protein. D genes are given only for firm matches. Size tells how often a clone was seen (once, few, many) or the class of an expanded clone, and some rows leave it out.

>TRBJ1-5|-|TRBV28|TRBD1
TGTGCCAGCAGGGGGGGGACAGCCCGAGGTCAGCCCCAGCATTTT
CASRGGTARGQPQHF
>TRBJ1-6|-|TRBV7-2|-
TGTGCCAGCAGACCCGCACGAGGGTCTTATAATTCACCCCTCCACTTT
CASRPARGSYNSPLHF
>TRBJ2-7|-|TRBV6-2/TRBV6-3|-
TGTGCCAGCAGACTTTTGGGAGAGCAGTACTTC
CASRLLGEQYF
>TRBJ1-5|-|TRBV30|TRBD1
TGTGCCTGGGCACAGGGGGCTATTCAGCCCCAGCATTTT
CAWAQGAIQPQHF
>TRBJ1-5|once|TRBV20-1|TRBD1
TGCAGTGCTCCCCGGGGTCGACAGGGGGGTCAGCCCCAGCATTTT
CSAPRGRQGGQPQHF
>TRBJ1-5|-|TRBV12-3/TRBV12-4|TRBD1
TGTGCCAGCAGGAGTCAGGGAACAGGGGTCGGTCAGCCCCAGCATTTT
CASRSQGTGVGQPQHF
>TRBJ2-2|-|TRBV7-2|-
TGTGCCAGCAGCTTGGCGGGAAGTACCGGGGAGCTGTTTTTT
CASSLAGSTGELFF
>TRBJ2-4|-|TRBV20-1|-
TGCAGTGCTAGACGAGGGACCCTTACAGATCAACGGTACTTC
CSARRGTLTDQRYF
>TRBJ1-3|-|TRBV27|-
TGTGCCAGCGGTACTCCGGGAACCTCTGGAAACACCATATATTTT
CASGTPGTSGNTIYF
>TRBJ1-2|once|TRBV27|TRBD1
TGTGCCAGCAGCCCGTGGCACAGGGGAGTTGAGGACTATGGCTACACCTTC
CASSPWHRGVEDYGYTF
>TRBJ1-5|few|TRBV24-1|-
TGTGCCACCAGCCCCCGGGGGGAAAGCAATCAGCCCCAGCATTTT
CATSPRGESNQPQHF
>TRBJ1-6|-|TRBV10-3|-
TGTGCCATCAGTGAGTTGGAAGGACGGGACAATTCACCCCTCCACTTT
CAISELEGRDNSPLHF
>TRBJ1-5|-|TRBV27|TRBD1
TGTGCCAGCAGTTTACGACAGGGGTATCAGCCCCAGCATTTT
CASSLRQGYQPQHF
>TRBJ1-5|-|TRBV20-1|TRBD1
TGCAGTGCTAGACCGCGGACAGGACCGAGGCAGCCCCAGCATTTT
CSARPRTGPRQPQHF
>TRBJ1-6|few|TRBV7-2|-
TGTGCCAGCAAAAACCCCGGGCCAACAGGGATAGGTTCACCCCTCCACTTT
CASKNPGPTGIGSPLHF
>TRBJ2-1|once|TRBV6-1|-
TGTGCCAGCAGCCCAAGCGGCCAAAGGAGGAATGAGCAGTTCTTC
CASSPSGQRRNEQFF
>TRBJ1-6|-|TRBV6-5|-
TGTGCCAGCAGTTACTCCTGGGGTGCAATTAATTCACCCCTCCACTTT
CASSYSWGAINSPLHF
>TRBJ1-6|-|TRBV7-9|TRBD1
TGTGCCAGCAGTCAAGCCGGGACAGTTAATTCACCCCTCCACTTT
CASSQAGTVNSPLHF
>TRBJ1-5|-|TRBV20-1|-
TGCAGTGCTAGTGGGACACAAGATCAGCCCCAGCATTTT
CSASGTQDQPQHF
>TRBJ1-1|-|TRBV20-1|-
TGCAGTGCTAGTAGGGGCCCGGGCGGGACTGAAGCTTTCTTT
CSASRGPGGTEAFF
>TRBJ2-3|-|TRBV27|-
TGTGCCAGCAGTTTATTAACCCCGCCGGGAAGAGATACGCAGTATTTT
CASSLLTPPGRDTQYF
>TRBJ1-6|-|TRBV20-1|-
TGCAGTGCTAGCGGGGGCAGGGTAGATTCACCCCTCCACTTT
CSASGGRVDSPLHF
>TRBJ1-6|-|TRBV7-9|TRBD1
TGTGCTGTAATCCGGGACAGGGTTGGTGGGCGCCTCCACTTT
CAVIRDRVGGRLHF
>TRBJ2-5|once|TRBV7-2|-
TGTGCCAGCAGCCCCAGCCGGGGGAACCAAGAGACCCAGTACTTC
CASSPSRGNQETQYF
>TRBJ2-4|-|TRBV15|-
TGTGCCACCAGCAGAGTAGGGGTAGCCAAAAACATTCAGTACTTC
CATSRVGVAKNIQYF
>TRBJ2-5|few|TRBV6-1|-
TGTGCCAGCAGGCACCTGCTGGCCCAGTACTTC
CASRHLLAQYF
>TRBJ2-1|-|TRBV14|-
TGTGCCAGCAGCCTCCAGGTCCCTAGGGGAACATCTTACAATGAGCAGTTCTTC
CASSLQVPRGTSYNEQFF
>TRBJ1-5|-|TRBV6-1|-
TGTGCCAGCAGTGAACTCAGGAATCAGCCCCAGCATTTT
CASSELRNQPQHF
>TRBJ2-3|-|TRBV15|-
TGTGCCACCAGCAATGACGTATCCGGGTACAAAGCTAGCACAGATACGCAGTATTTT
CATSNDVSGYKASTDTQYF
>TRBJ2-7|-|TRBV14|-
TGTGCCAGCAGCCAAGCGGGTTGGGATTCCTACGAGCAGTACTTC
CASSQAGWDSYEQYF
>TRBJ2-6|-|TRBV21-1|-
TGTGCCAGCAGCAAAGTTGGTAGCGGGGGCGATTCTGGGGCCAACGTCCTGACTTTC
CASSKVGSGGDSGANVLTF
>TRBJ1-2|-|TRBV20-1|-
TGCAGTGCTAGTCCCGGCTGGTCAGGGGCTGGTGGCTACACCTTC
CSASPGWSGAGGYTF
>TRBJ2-5|once|TRBV20-1|-
TGCAGTGCTAGTCGTCGGGGAGAGGAGACCCAGTACTTC
CSASRRGEETQYF
>TRBJ1-1|-|TRBV7-6|-
TGTGCCAGCAGCTCTACCGGGACGGTGAACACTGAAGCTTTCTTT
CASSSTGTVNTEAFF
>TRBJ1-1|-|TRBV27|-
TGTGCCAGCGGACTAAAACCGACTTTCTTT
CASGLKPTFF
>TRBJ1-5|few|TRBV16|-
TGTGCCAGCAGCCAAAGGGCCACGACAGTTAGCAATCAGCCCCAGCATTTT
CASSQRATTVSNQPQHF
>TRBJ2-1|-|TRBV11-2|-
TGTGCCAGCAGCTTCAGGGGCTCCTACAATGAGCAGTTCTTC
CASSFRGSYNEQFF
>TRBJ1-5|-|TRBV5-5|TRBD1
TGTGCCAGCAGCTTGGTGGGACAGGGATATGGGCGCAATCAGCCCCAGCATTTT
CASSLVGQGYGRNQPQHF
>TRBJ2-1|-|TRBV7-2|TRBD2
TGTGCCAGCAGCCAGGGACTATCTCTGACCGAGCAGTTCTTC
CASSQGLSLTEQFF
>TRBJ1-5|-|TRBV20-1|-
TGCAGTGCTCCCCCGGCAGGTTATAGCAATCAGCCCCAGCATTTT
CSAPPAGYSNQPQHF
>TRBJ1-2|once|TRBV30|TRBD1
TGTGCCCACCGAGGACAGGGGGCGGGTAACTATGGCTACACCTTC
CAHRGQGAGNYGYTF
>TRBJ1-6|-|TRBV20-1|-
TGCAGTGAAAGGAGTTCCTTTCATAATTCACCCCTCCACTTT
CSERSSFHNSPLHF
>TRBJ1-2|few|TRBV20-1|-
TGCAGTGCTAGAGACAGGGAAGACTATGGCTACACCTTC
CSARDREDYGYTF
>TRBJ2-1|-|TRBV15|-
TGTGCCACTACCCCGTCCTTAGGCAATGAGCAGTTCTTC
CATTPSLGNEQFF
>TRBJ2-5|-|TRBV12-3/TRBV12-4|TRBD2
TGTGCCAGCGGGATAAGCGGGAGGGCCATGGAGACCCAGTACTTC
CASGISGRAMETQYF
>TRBJ1-1|-|TRBV4-1|-
TGCGCCAGCAGCCAAGATACGAGGGAAGGTGGAACTGAAGCTTTCTTT
CASSQDTREGGTEAFF
>TRBJ2-7|-|TRBV7-2|-
TGTGCCAGCAGCTTAGCGGGAGATTCCTCCTACGAGCAGTACTTC
CASSLAGDSSYEQYF
>TRBJ2-7|-|TRBV4-2|-
TGTGCCAGCAGTAAAACTGATCCAGGAGACTCCTACGAGCAGTACTTC
CASSKTDPGDSYEQYF
>TRBJ2-1|-|TRBV6-1|TRBD2
TGTGCCAGCGAGGGTAGCGGGATCTCCTACAATGAGCAGTTCTTC
CASEGSGISYNEQFF
>TRBJ2-7|-|TRBV6-5|-
TGTGCCAGCAGTTTACGTCTCTCCTACGAGCAGTACTTC
CASSLRLSYEQYF
>TRBJ1-2|-|TRBV20-1|TRBD1
TGCAGTGCTAGGAAGACCGGGACAGGGTATGGCTACACCTTC
CSARKTGTGYGYTF
>TRBJ1-5|-|TRBV27|TRBD1
TGTGCCAGCAGTCCCCGGGACAGCCGATATAGCAATCAGCCCCAGCATTTT
CASSPRDSRYSNQPQHF
>TRBJ1-6|-|TRBV7-2|-
TGTGCCAGCAGCCCGGCCGAACCACCCCTCCACTTT
CASSPAEPPLHF
>TRBJ2-3|-|TRBV10-1|-
TGCGCCAGCAGCGTGGGAGATACGCAGTATTTT
CASSVGDTQYF
>TRBJ1-1|-|TRBV20-1|TRBD1
TGCAGTGCTAGTAAGAGGGGGCTTCGAACTGAAGCTTTCTTT
CSASKRGLRTEAFF
>TRBJ1-5|-|TRBV6-4|TRBD1
TGTGCCAGCAGCCCCGACAGGGGCGGCCAGCCCCAGCATTTT
CASSPDRGGQPQHF
>TRBJ1-3|-|TRBV2|-
TGTGCCAGCAGCCCGGACAGTTCCTCTGGAAACACCATATATTTT
CASSPDSSSGNTIYF
>TRBJ1-2|-|TRBV20-1|TRBD1
TGCAGGGGAGCTTCCTCAGGGACAGGGTATGGCTACACCTTC
CRGASSGTGYGYTF
>TRBJ1-2|-|TRBV5-4|-
TGTGCCAGCAGCTTGGGGTCGGGATATGGCTACACCTTC
CASSLGSGYGYTF